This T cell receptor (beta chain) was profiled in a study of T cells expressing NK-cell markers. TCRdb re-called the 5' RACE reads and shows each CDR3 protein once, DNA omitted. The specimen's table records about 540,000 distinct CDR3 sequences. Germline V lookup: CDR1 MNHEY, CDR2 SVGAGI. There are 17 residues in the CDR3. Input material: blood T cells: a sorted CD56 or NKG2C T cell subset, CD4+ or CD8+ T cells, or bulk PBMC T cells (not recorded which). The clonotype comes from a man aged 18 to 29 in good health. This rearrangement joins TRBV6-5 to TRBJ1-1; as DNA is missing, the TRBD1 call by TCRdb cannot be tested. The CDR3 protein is CASSYRNFGQGGTEAFF.